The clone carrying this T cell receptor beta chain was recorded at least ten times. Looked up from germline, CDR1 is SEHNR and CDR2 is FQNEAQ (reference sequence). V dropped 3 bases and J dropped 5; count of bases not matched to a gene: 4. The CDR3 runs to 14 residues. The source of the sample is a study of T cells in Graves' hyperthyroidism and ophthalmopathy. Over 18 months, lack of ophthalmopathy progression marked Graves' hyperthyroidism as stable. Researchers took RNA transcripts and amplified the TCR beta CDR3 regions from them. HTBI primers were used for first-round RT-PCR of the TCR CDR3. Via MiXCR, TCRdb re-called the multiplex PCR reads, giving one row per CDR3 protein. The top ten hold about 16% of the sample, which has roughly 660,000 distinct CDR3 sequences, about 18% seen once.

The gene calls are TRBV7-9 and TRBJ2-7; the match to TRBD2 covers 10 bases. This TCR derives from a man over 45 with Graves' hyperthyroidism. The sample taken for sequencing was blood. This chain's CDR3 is CASSFSGGGDEQYF. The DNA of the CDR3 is TGTGCCAGCAGCTTCAGCGGGGGGGGAGACGAGCAGTACTTC.